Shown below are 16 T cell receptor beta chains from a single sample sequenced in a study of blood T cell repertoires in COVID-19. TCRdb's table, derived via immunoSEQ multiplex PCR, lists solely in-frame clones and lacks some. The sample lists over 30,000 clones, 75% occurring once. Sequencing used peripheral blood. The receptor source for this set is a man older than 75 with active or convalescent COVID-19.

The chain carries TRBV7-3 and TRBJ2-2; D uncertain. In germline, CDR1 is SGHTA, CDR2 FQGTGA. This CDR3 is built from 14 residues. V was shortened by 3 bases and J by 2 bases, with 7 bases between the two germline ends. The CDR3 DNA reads TGTGCCAGCAGCTTGGGCAGTAACACCGGGGAGCTGTTTTTT. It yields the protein CASSLGSNTGELFF. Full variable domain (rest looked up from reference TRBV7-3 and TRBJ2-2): GAGVSQTPSNKVTEKGKYVELRCDPISGHTALYWYRQSLGQGPEFLIYFQGTGAADDSGLPNDRFFAVRPEGSVSTLKIQRTERGDSAVYLCASSLGSNTGELFFGEGSRLTVL.

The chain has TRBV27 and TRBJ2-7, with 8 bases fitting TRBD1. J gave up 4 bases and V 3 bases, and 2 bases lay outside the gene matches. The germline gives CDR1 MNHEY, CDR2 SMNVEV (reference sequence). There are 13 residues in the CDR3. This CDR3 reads CASSLRQGYEQYF. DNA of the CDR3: TGTGCCAGCAGTTTGCGACAGGGGTACGAGCAGTACTTC.

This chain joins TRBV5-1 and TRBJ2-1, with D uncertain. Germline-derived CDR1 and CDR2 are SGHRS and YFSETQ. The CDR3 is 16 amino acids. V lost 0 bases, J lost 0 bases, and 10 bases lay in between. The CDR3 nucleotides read TGCGCCAGCAGCTTGGGGGCAGGTAGCTCCTACAATGAGCAGTTCTTC. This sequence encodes CASSLGAGSSYNEQFF.

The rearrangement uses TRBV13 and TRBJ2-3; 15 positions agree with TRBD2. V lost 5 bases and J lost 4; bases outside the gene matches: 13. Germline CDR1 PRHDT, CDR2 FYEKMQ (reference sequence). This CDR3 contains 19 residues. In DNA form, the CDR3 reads TGTGCCAGCAGCCAAAAACTAGGGACTAGCGGGAGGTTGTCAGATACGCAGTATTTT. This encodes CASSQKLGTSGRLSDTQYF.

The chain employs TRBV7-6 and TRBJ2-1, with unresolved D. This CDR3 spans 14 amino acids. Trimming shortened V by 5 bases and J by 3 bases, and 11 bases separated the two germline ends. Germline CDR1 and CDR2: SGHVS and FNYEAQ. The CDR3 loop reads CASSVGSIYNEQFF. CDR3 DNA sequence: TGTGCCAGCAGCGTAGGTTCCATCTACAATGAGCAGTTCTTC.

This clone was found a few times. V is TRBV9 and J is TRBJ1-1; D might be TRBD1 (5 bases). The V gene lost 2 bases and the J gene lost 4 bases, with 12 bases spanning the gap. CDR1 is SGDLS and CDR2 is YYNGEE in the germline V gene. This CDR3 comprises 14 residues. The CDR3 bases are TGTGCCAGCAGCGTGCCAGGGCTGGTCACTGAAGCTTTCTTT. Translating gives CASSVPGLVTEAFF. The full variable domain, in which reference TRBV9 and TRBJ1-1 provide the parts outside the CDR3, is DSGVTQTPKHLITATGQRVTLRCSPRSGDLSVYWYQQSLDQGLQFLIQYYNGEERAKGNILERFSAQQFPDLHSELNLSSLELGDSALYFCASSVPGLVTEAFFGQGTRLTVV.

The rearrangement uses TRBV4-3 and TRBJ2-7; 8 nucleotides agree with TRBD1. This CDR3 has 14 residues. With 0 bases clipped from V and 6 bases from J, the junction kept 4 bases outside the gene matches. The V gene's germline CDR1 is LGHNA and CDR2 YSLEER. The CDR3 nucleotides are TGCGCCAGCAGCCAAGACCGACAGGGGACCGAGCAGTACTTC. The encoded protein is CASSQDRQGTEQYF.

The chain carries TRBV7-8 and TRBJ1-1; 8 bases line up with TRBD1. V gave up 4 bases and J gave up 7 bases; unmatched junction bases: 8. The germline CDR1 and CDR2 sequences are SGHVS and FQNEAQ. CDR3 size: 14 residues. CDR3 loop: CASSSGQGLVEAFF. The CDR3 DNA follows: TGTGCCAGCAGCTCAGGACAGGGTTTGGTTGAAGCTTTCTTT. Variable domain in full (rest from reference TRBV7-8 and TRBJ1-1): GAGVSQSPRYKVAKRGQDVALRCDPISGHVSLFWYQQALGQGPEFLTYFQNEAQLDKSGLPSDRFFAERPEGSVSTLKIQRTQQEDSAVYLCASSSGQGLVEAFFGQGTRLTVV.

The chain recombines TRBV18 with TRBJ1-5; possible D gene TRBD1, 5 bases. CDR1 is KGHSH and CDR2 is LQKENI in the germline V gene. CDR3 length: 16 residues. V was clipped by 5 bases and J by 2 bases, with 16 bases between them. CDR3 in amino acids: CASSETSGLGNQPQHF. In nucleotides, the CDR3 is TGTGCCAGCTCAGAAACATCGGGACTCGGCAATCAGCCCCAGCATTTT.

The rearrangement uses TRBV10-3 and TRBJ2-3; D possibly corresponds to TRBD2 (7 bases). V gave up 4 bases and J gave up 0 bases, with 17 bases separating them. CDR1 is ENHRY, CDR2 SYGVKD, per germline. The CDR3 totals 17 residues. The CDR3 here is CAISGTRGGESTDTQYF. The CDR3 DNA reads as TGTGCCATCAGTGGAACCCGCGGGGGCGAAAGCACAGATACGCAGTATTTT.

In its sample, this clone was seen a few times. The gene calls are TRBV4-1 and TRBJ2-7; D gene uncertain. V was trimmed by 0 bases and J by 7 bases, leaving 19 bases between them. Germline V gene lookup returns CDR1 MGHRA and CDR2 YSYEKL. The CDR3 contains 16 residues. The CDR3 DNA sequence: TGCGCCAGCAGCCAAGAGGAATCCACACACTACCGGGAGCAGTACTTC. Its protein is CASSQEESTHYREQYF.

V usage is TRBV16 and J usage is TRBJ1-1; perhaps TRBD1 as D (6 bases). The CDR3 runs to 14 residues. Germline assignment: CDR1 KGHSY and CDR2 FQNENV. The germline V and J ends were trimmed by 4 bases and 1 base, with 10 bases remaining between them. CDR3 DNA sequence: TGTGCCAGCAGCCCACTGACAGGGAACACTGAAGCTTTCTTT. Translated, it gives CASSPLTGNTEAFF.

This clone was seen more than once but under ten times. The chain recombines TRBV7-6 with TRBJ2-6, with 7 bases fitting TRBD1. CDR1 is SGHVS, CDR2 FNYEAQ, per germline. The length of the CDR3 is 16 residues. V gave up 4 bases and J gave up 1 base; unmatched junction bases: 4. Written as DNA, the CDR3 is TGTGCCAGCAGCTCCGACAGGGCTTCTGGGGCCAACGTCCTGACTTTC. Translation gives CASSSDRASGANVLTF.

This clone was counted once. This CDR3 reads CASSATGSSYNEQFF. CDR3 nucleotide sequence: TGTGCCAGCAGCGCGACAGGGAGCTCCTACAATGAGCAGTTCTTC. J is TRBJ2-1 and V is TRBV11-2; TRBD1 matches at 7 bases. The germline V gene encodes CDR1 SGHAT and CDR2 FQNNGV. The CDR3 totals 15 residues. The J segment lost 0 bases and the V segment lost 5 bases, leaving 4 bases of the junction unmatched.

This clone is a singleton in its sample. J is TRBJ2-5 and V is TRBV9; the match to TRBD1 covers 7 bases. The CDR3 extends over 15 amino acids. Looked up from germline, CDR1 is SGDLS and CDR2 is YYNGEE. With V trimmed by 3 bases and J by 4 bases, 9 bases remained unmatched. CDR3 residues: CASSEITGVGETQYF. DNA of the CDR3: TGTGCCAGCAGCGAAATTACAGGGGTTGGAGAGACCCAGTACTTC.

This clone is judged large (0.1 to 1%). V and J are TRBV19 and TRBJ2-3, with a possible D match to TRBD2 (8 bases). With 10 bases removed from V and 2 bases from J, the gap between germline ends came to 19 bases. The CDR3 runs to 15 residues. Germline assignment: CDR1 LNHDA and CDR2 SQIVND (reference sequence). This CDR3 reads CATGRGQGDTDTQYF. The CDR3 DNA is TGTGCCACCGGGAGGGGGCAGGGCGACACAGATACGCAGTATTTT.